The entry below describes one T cell receptor (beta chain). The target of this receptor is not known. It has no much larger one-base neighbor in the sample; base qualities were not kept. The protocol used for the library was 5' RACE. Instrument used: Illumina Genome Analyzer IIx. To prepare the RNA-based TCR cDNA libraries, a previously described protocol was followed, with several modifications. To prevent cross-contamination, sample-specific barcodes were introduced on both ends of each TCR cDNA library during cDNA synthesis and amplification. Per the original workflow: Each individual had between about 100,000 and nearly 500,000 identified clonotypes, and each library contained about 2 to 3.6 million CDR3-containing reads. After reads with improper barcode index combinations were thrown out, a cloneset for each library was built using the MiTCR software. During the assembly of CDR3 clonotypes by MiTCR, low-quality reads were filtered or rescued and PCR and sequencing errors were corrected. Artificial out-of-frame clonotypes were removed by being mapped to in-frame sequences, with one indel in the CDR3 allowed. To measure how similar V and J gene usage was between donors, Jensen-Shannon divergence was divided by mean entropy. The public reads were reprocessed in TCRdb via fastp at Q25 and MiXCR, keeping in-frame beta chains. Each record represents a unique CDR3 protein, reported with the most common genes and DNA among its rows. These V and J calls are TCRdb output, not the study's own analysis. The table for this sample lists hundreds of thousands of distinct CDR3 sequences; roughly 30% of them were counted only once. In total, the top ten clones hold 6.1% of the sample.

The donors were six healthy women who made up three monozygous twin pairs. All three twin pairs had been raised together and were thought likely to have encountered the same vaccines and infectious agents. TCR cDNA libraries were prepared from RNA that had been isolated from peripheral blood mononuclear cells. This record belongs to a study of identical twins' blood T cells (dated by TCRdb to 2012 to 2015). Turning to the overall study: The approximately 12 libraries, six for the alpha chain and six for the beta chain, yielded around 50 million Illumina reads in total. To assess how genetics influences repertoire formation, the study used next-generation sequencing to compare the TCR alpha and beta chain repertoires of three pairs of monozygous twins. General study outcomes and caveats: Twin pairs were reported to be markedly more alike in V gene usage than unrelated donors were, even when looking at non-selected out-of-frame TCRbeta clonotypes. Among the most abundant TCRbeta clonotypes, every donor shared more CDR3 sequences with her own twin than with unrelated donors. The proposed role of the TCRalpha J segment in MHC recognition during thymic selection was stated to require validation by independent studies. Because the twins were reared together, environmental influences could not be ruled out as the explanation for twin similarity. The number of CDR3 clonotypes shared between two donors was mainly determined by the product of the cloneset sizes of the two donors, and no clear deviation from this trend was shown by twins.

Relative to germline, V is missing 6 bases and J is missing 4 bases, with 11 bases of the junction outside any gene match. The CDR3 numbers 15 residues from cysteine through phenylalanine. Kept here is only the CDR3 DNA, which spans 45 bases and is read in frame from base 1. Via the germline V gene, CDR1 is SQVTM and CDR2 ANQGSEA. The specimen sequenced was PBMCs. This sequence uses TRBV29-1 and TRBJ1-3, and 8 bases in between align with TRBD1. The clonotype comes from a woman between 18 and 50 years old in good health. The nucleotides read TGCAGCGTGACCGGGACAGGCCCTTCCGGAAACACCATATATTTT. The translation is CSVTGTGPSGNTIYF.